Described below is a single TCR beta chain sequence and its context. The target antigen is unknown. 5' RACE with UMI labels generated the TRB cDNA libraries. TCRdb re-called the 5' RACE reads and catalogs CDR3 proteins one per entry, DNA excluded. This repertoire comprises around 140,000 distinct CDR3 sequences; its ten largest clones make up 0.25% to 0.35%. CD45RO-CCR7+CD27+CD95- was the phenotype of naive CD8+ T cells. The data were obtained in a study of CXCR3-negative and CXCR3-positive naive CD8 T cells. Broader study findings: Both naive subsets showed comparably high diversity, and memory CD8+ cells showed much lower diversity. Cryopreservation partially lowered CXCR3 expression, so most assays used fresh PBMCs. TRB CDR3s were more hydrophobic in CXCR3-positive than in CXCR3-negative naive cells.

This receptor was obtained from a human donor in good health. Some clones in this sample may be carry-over from other donors' samples. The sample consisted of naive CXCR3- CD8+ T cells from blood. Subset specified: CD45RO-CCR7+CD27+CD95- naive CD8+ T cells lacking CXCR3 (TNR3-).

This CDR3 is CASSESYLFEQYF. V gene TRBV25-1 combines with J gene TRBJ2-7; without DNA, the TCRdb call of TRBD1 cannot be checked. This CDR3 is built from 13 residues. CDR1 and CDR2 (germline): MGHDK, SYGVNS.